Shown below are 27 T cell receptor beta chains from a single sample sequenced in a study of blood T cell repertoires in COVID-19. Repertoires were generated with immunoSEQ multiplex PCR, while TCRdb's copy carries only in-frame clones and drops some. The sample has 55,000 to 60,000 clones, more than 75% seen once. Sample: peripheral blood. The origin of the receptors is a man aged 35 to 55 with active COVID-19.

The CDR3 loop is CASSSPSSGGRNEQFF. In DNA form, the CDR3 reads TGTGCCAGCAGTTCCCCGAGTAGCGGAGGTAGGAATGAGCAGTTCTTC. This chain uses TRBV27 with TRBJ2-1; possible D gene TRBD2, 6 bases. Germline CDR1 reads MNHEY; CDR2 reads SMNVEV (reference sequence). There are 16 residues in the CDR3. Trimming stripped 4 bases from V and 7 bases from J, with 20 bases between.

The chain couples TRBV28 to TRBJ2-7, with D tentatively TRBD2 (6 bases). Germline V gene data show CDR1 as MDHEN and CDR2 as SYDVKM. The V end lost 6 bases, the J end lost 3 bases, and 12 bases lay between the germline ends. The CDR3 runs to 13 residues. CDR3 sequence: CASRSTGDYEQYF. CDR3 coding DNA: TGTGCCAGCAGGTCGACGGGAGACTACGAGCAGTACTTC.

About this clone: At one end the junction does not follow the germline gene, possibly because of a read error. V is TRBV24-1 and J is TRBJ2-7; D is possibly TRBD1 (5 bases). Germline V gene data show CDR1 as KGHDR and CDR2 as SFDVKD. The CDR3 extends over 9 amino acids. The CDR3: CATREGALF. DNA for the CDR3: TGTGCCACCAGAGAAGGGGCTCTCTTC.

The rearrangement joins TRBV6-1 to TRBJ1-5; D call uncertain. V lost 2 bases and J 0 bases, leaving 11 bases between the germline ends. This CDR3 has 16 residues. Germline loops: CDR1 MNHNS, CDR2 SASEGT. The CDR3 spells CASSELYDSSNQPQHF. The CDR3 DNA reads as TGTGCCAGCAGTGAATTGTACGACTCTAGCAATCAGCCCCAGCATTTT.

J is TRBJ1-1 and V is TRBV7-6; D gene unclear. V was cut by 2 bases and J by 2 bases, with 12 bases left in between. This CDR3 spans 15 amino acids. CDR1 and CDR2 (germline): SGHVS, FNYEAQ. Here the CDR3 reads CASSLSPGTNTEAFF. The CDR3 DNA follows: TGTGCCAGCAGCTTATCCCCAGGAACAAACACTGAAGCTTTCTTT.

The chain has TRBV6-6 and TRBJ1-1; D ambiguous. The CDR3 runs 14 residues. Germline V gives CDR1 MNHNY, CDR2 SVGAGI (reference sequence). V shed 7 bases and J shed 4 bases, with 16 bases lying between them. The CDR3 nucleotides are TGTGCCAGCACCCGGGAGGGCGGTATCACTGAAGCTTTCTTT. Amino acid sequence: CASTREGGITEAFF.

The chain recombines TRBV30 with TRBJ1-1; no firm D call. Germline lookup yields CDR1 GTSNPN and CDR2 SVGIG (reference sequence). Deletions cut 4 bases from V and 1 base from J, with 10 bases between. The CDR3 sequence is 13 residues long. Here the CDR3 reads CAWKRSRNTEAFF. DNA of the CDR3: TGTGCCTGGAAAAGGAGTCGGAACACTGAAGCTTTCTTT.

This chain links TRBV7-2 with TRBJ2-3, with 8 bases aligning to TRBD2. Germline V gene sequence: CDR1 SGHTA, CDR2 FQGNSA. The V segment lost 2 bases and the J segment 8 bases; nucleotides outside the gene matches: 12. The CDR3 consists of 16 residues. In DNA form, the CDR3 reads TGTGCCAGCAGCTTAAATGCGGGAGGTAGTTCGGGTACGCAGTATTTT. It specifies CASSLNAGGSSGTQYF.

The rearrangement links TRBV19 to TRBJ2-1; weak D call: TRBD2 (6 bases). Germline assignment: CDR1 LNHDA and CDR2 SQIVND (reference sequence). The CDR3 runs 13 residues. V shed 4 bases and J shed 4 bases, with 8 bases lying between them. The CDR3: CASSKGLYNEQFF. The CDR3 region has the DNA TGTGCCAGTAGTAAGGGACTGTACAATGAGCAGTTCTTC. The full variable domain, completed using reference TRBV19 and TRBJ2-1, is DGGITQSPKYLFRKEGQNVTLSCEQNLNHDAMYWYRQDPGQGLRLIYYSQIVNDFQKGDIAEGYSVSREKKESFPLTVTSAQKNPTAFYLCASSKGLYNEQFFGPGTRLTVL.

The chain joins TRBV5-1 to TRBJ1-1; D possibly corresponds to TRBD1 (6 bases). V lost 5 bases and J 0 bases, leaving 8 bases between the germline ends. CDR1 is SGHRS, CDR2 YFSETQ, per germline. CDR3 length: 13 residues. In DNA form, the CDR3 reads TGCGCCAGCAGAGGGGACATGAACACTGAAGCTTTCTTT. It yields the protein CASRGDMNTEAFF.

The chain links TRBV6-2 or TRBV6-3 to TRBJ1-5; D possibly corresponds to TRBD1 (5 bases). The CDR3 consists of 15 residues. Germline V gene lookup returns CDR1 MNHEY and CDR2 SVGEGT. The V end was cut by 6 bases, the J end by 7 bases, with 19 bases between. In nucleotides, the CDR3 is TGTGCCAGCAGCCTCGAAGGGGCCTCCAGCCAGCCCCAGCATTTT. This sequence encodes CASSLEGASSQPQHF.

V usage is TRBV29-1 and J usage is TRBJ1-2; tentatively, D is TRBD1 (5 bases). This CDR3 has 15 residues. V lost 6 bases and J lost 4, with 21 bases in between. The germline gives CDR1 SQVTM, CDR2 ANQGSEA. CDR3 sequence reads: CSVTSGWAGLYGYTF. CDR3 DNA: TGCAGCGTCACTTCTGGGTGGGCAGGGCTCTATGGCTACACCTTC. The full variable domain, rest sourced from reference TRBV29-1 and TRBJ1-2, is SAVISQKPSRDICQRGTSLTIQCQVDSQVTMMFWYRQQPGQSLTLIATANQGSEATYESGFVIDKFPISRPNLTFSTLTVSNMSPEDSSIYLCSVTSGWAGLYGYTFGSGTRLTVV.

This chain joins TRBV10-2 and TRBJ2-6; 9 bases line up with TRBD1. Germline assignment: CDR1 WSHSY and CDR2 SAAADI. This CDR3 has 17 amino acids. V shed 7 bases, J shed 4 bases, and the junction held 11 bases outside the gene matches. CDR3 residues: CASMAGTGNPGANVLTF. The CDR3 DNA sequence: TGCGCCAGCATGGCCGGGACAGGGAATCCCGGGGCCAACGTCCTGACTTTC.

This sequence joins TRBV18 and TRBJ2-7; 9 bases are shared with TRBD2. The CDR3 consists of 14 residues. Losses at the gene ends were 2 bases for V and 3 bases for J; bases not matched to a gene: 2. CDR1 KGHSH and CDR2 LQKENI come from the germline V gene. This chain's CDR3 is CASSPTSGYYEQYF. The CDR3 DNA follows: TGTGCCAGCTCACCAACTAGCGGGTACTACGAGCAGTACTTC.

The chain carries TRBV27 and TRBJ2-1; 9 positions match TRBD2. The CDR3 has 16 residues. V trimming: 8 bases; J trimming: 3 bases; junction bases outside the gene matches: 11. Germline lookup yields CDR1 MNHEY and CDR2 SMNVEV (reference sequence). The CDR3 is CASRRGASGIYNEQFF. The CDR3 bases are TGTGCCAGCCGACGGGGCGCTAGCGGGATCTACAATGAGCAGTTCTTC.

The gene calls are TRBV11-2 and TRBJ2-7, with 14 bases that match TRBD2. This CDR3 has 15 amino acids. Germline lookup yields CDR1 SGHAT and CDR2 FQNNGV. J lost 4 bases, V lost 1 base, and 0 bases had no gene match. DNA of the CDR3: TGTGCCAGCAGCTTAGGACTAGCGGGAGGGTACGAGCAGTACTTC. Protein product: CASSLGLAGGYEQYF.

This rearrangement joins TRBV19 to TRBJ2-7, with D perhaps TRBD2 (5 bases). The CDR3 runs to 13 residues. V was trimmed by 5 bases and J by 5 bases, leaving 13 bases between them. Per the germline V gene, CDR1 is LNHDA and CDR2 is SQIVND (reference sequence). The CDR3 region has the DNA TGTGCCAGTAGTTTAGGCCCCGGGAACGAGCAGTACTTC. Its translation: CASSLGPGNEQYF.

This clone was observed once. The DNA for the CDR3 is TGTGCCAGCGTAGTGGATGGGGGGGGCCCGGAGACCCAGTACTTC. It encodes CASVVDGGGPETQYF. The chain joins TRBV6-5 to TRBJ2-5, with D tentatively TRBD2 (7 bases). The length of the CDR3 is 15 residues. The ends were cut back, 8 bases at V and 5 bases at J, with 21 bases in the middle. Germline lookup yields CDR1 MNHEY and CDR2 SVGAGI.

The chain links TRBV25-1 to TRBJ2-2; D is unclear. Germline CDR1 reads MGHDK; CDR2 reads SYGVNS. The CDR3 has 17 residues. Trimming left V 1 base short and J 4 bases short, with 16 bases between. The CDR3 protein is CASSESPGPKSTGELFF. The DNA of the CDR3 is TGTGCCAGCAGTGAATCTCCGGGTCCTAAATCCACCGGGGAGCTGTTTTTT.

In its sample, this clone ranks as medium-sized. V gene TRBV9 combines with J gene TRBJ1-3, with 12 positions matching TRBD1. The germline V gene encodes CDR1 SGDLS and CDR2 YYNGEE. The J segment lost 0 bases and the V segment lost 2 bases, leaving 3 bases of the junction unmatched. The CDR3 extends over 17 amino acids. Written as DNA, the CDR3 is TGTGCCAGCAGCGTCGGGACAGGGGGCAACTCTGGAAACACCATATATTTT. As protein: CASSVGTGGNSGNTIYF. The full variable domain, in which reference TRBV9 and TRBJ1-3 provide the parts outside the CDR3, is DSGVTQTPKHLITATGQRVTLRCSPRSGDLSVYWYQQSLDQGLQFLIQYYNGEERAKGNILERFSAQQFPDLHSELNLSSLELGDSALYFCASSVGTGGNSGNTIYFGEGSWLTVV.

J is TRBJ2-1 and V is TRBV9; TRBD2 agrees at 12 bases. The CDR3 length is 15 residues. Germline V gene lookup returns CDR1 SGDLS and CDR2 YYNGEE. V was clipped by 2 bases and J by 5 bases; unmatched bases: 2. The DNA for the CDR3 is TGTGCCAGCAGCGTCCTAGCGGGAGGGAACAATGAGCAGTTCTTC. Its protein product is CASSVLAGGNNEQFF.

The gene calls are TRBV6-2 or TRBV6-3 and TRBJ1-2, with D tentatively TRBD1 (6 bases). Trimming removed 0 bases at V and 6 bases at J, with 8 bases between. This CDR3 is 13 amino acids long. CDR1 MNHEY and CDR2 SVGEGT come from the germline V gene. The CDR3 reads CASSYSNRDGYTF. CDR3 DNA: TGTGCCAGCAGTTACTCGAACAGGGATGGCTACACCTTC.

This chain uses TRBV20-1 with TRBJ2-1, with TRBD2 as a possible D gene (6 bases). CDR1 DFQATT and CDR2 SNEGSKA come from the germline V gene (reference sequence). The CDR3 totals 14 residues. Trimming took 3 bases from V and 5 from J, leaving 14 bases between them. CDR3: CSASRGLQNNEQFF. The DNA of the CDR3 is TGCAGTGCTAGTAGGGGACTGCAAAACAATGAGCAGTTCTTC.

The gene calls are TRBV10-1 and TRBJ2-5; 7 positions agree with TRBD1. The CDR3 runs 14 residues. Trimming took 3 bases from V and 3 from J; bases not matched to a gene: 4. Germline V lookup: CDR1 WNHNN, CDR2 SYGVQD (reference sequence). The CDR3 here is CASSDQGEEETQYF. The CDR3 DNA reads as TGCGCCAGCAGTGATCAGGGGGAAGAAGAGACCCAGTACTTC.

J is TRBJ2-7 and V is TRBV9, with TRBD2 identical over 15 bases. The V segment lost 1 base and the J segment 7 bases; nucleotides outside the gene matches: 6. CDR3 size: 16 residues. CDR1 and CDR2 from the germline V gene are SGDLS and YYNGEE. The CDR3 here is CASSVYGTSGRNEQYF. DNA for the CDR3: TGTGCCAGCAGCGTATATGGGACTAGCGGGAGGAATGAGCAGTACTTC.

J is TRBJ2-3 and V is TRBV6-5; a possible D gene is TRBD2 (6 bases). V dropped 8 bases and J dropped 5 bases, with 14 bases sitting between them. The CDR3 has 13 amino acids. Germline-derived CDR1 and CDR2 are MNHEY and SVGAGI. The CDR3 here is CASRRGLGDTQYF. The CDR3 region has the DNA TGTGCCAGCCGGAGGGGCCTGGGAGATACGCAGTATTTT.

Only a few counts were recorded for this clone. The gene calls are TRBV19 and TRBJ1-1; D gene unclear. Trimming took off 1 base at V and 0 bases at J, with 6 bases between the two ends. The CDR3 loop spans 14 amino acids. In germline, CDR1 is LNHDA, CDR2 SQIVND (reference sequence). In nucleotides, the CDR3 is TGTGCCAGTAGTATAGGGCCAGTGAACACTGAAGCTTTCTTT. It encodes CASSIGPVNTEAFF.